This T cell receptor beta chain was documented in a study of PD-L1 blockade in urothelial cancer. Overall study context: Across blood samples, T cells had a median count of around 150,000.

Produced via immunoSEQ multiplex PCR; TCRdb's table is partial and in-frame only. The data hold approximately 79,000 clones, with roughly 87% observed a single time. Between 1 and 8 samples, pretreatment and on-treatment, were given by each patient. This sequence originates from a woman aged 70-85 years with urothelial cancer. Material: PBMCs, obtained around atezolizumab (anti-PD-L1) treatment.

This CDR3 is CASSYSIAVTYNEQFF. In nucleotides, the CDR3 is TGTGCCAGCAGTTACTCTATAGCGGTAACCTACAATGAGCAGTTCTTC. The V gene is TRBV6-5, the J gene TRBJ2-1; D may be TRBD2 (6 bases). V gave up 0 bases and J gave up 2 bases, with 11 bases separating them. Germline-derived CDR1 and CDR2 are MNHEY and SVGAGI. The CDR3 length is 16 residues.